The clone carrying this T cell receptor beta chain was counted a few times. Its target is not known. This sample was included in a study of T-cell memory formation after mild COVID-19. One entry per CDR3 protein results from TCRdb running MiXCR on the 5' RACE reads. The sample yields about 180,000 distinct CDR3 sequences, approximately 17% seen once. V gave up 7 bases and J gave up 2 bases, with 14 bases separating them. The CDR3 extends over 14 amino acids. Study results and caveats: Certain responding clones were present in pre-infection memory, suggesting participation of cross-reactive memory. Clones from the second wave (peaking day 37) had unconfirmed SARS-CoV-2 specificity.

The chain links TRBV12-3 or TRBV12-4 to TRBJ1-1, with no clear D. Input material: PBMCs or a T cell subset sorted from them (not recorded which). The receptor comes from a man aged 18 to 35 who had mild COVID-19 (a few samples of this study predate the infection). Cell type and time point are not known. In DNA form, the CDR3 reads TGTGCCAGCAAATCGTACCCTGGAAACACTGAAGCTTTCTTT. Protein sequence: CASKSYPGNTEAFF.